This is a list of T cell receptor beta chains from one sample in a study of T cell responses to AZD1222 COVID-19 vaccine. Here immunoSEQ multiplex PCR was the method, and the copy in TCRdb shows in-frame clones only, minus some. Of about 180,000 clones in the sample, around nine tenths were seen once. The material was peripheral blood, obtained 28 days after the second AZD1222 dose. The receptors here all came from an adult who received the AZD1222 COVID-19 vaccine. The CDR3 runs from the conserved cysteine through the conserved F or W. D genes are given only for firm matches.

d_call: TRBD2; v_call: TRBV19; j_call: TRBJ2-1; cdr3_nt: TGTGCCAGTGGGCGTCGCGGGGGGGCCTCCTCAAACTACAATGAGCAGTTCTTC; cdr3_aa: CASGRRGGASSNYNEQFF
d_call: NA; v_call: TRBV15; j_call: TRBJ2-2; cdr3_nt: TGTGCCACCAGCAGAGAAAGGGGGACCGGGGAGCTGTTTTTT; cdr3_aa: CATSRERGTGELFF
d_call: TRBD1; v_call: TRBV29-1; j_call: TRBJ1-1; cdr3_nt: TGCAGCGTTGATTTCGGACAGGGGGCAAGCACTGAAGCTTTCTTT; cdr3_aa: CSVDFGQGASTEAFF
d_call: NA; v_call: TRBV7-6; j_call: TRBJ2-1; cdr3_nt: TGTGCCAGCAGCTTAAGGGGCTACAATGAGCAGTTCTTC; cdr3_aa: CASSLRGYNEQFF
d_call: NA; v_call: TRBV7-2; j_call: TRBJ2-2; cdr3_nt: TGTGCCAGCAGACCCAGGGGTCCGATTGGCACCGGGGAGCTGTTTTTT; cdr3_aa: CASRPRGPIGTGELFF
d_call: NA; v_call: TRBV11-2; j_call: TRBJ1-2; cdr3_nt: TGTGCCAGCAGCTTAAGGCCAGGGGCTCTTGCAAGGGGCTACACCTTC; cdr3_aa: CASSLRPGALARGYTF
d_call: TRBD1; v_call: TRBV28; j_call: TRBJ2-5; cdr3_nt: TGTGCCAGCAGGGGCAGGGGGCGAACCGGGGAGACCCAGTACTTC; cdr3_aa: CASRGRGRTGETQYF
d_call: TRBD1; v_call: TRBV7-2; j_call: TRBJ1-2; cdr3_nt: TGTGCCAGCAGCCCCCGGACAGGCCACTATGGCTACACCTTC; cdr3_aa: CASSPRTGHYGYTF
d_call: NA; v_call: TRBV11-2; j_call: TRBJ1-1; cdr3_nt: TGTGCCAGCAGCCCAACAGGTAGCACTGAAGCTTTCTTT; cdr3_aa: CASSPTGSTEAFF
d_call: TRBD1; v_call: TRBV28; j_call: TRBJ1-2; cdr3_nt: TGTGCCAGCAGCGGGGGACAGTATGGCTACACCTTC; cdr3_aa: CASSGGQYGYTF
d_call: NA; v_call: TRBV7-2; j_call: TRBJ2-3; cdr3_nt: TGTGCCAGCAGCTTAGGTTTGCGGGGCACAGATACGCAGTATTTT; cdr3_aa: CASSLGLRGTDTQYF
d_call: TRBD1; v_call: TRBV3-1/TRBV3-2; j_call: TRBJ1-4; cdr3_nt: TGTGCCAGCAGCCACCAGGGGGCGCGGGATGAAAAACTGTTTTTT; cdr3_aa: CASSHQGARDEKLFF
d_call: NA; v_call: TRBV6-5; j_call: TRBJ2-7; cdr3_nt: TGTGCCAGCAGTTACTCGAGGCAGAGCTCCTACGAGCAGTACTTC; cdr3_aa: CASSYSRQSSYEQYF
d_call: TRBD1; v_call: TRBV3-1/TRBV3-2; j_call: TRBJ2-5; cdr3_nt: TGTGCCAGCAGCCTCTGGACAGGGGGGCAAGAGACCCAGTACTTC; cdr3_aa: CASSLWTGGQETQYF